These 25 T cell receptor beta chains were all obtained from the same sample, sequenced in a study of CD8+ T cells in alopecia areata. Sequencing templates came from extracted RNA that was reverse transcribed into cDNA. The protocol was immunoSEQ multiplex PCR, while the TCRdb copy is restricted to in-frame clones and leaves out a portion. The sample holds some 240,000 clones, roughly 57% seen once. The input for sequencing was CD4+ T cells sorted from blood, taken at week 0. The receptors here all came from a human donor with alopecia areata.

This clone occurred a few times. The chain couples TRBV2 to TRBJ2-5; D could derive from TRBD1 or TRBD2 (5 bases each). Trimming pared 3 bases from V and 5 bases from J, leaving 16 bases between. The germline gives CDR1 SNHLY, CDR2 FYNNEI. The CDR3 runs to 15 residues. The CDR3 loop is CASSDSGLPRETQYF. CDR3 bases: TGTGCCAGCAGTGATTCGGGGCTCCCACGGGAGACCCAGTACTTC.

V gene TRBV5-4 combines with J gene TRBJ1-2, with D unresolved. V gave up 3 bases and J gave up 4 bases, with 10 bases separating them. Germline V lookup: CDR1 SGHNT, CDR2 YYREEE (reference sequence). The CDR3 has 13 amino acids. The CDR3 DNA follows: TGTGCCAGCAGCTCGCCGACGGGCTATGGCTACACCTTC. Encoded protein: CASSSPTGYGYTF.

For the CDR3, the DNA is TGTGCCAGCAGGTTACTGGACAGGGGGGCCTATGGCTACACCTTC. Residues: CASRLLDRGAYGYTF. This rearrangement joins TRBV27 to TRBJ1-2, with 10 bases lining up with TRBD1. The CDR3 is 15 amino acids. Trimming took 6 bases from V and 4 from J; bases not matched to a gene: 8. Germline-derived CDR1 and CDR2 are MNHEY and SMNVEV (reference sequence).

This clone was detected a few times. The gene calls are TRBV30 and TRBJ1-1; tentatively, D is TRBD1 (6 bases). V was cut by 8 bases and J by 0 bases, with 16 bases left in between. This CDR3 region has 14 residues. Germline CDR1 and CDR2: GTSNPN and SVGIG (reference sequence). The DNA for the CDR3 is TGTGCCGGCTCGGACAGACCTATGAACACTGAAGCTTTCTTT. Protein sequence: CAGSDRPMNTEAFF.

This clone was counted many times. The chain joins TRBV7-3 to TRBJ2-2, with D perhaps TRBD1 (5 bases). Germline CDR1 is SGHTA and CDR2 is FQGTGA. V lost 3 bases and J lost 4, with 18 bases in between. The CDR3 spans 17 residues. This chain's CDR3 is CASSFPPQGTGTGELFF. CDR3 nucleotide sequence: TGTGCCAGCAGCTTTCCCCCGCAGGGTACAGGCACCGGGGAGCTGTTTTTT.

The chain uses TRBV27 and TRBJ2-7, with unresolved D. Between the trimmed V and J ends, which lost 6 bases and 1 base, there was a span of 16 bases. The germline V gene encodes CDR1 MNHEY and CDR2 SMNVEV (reference sequence). The CDR3 contains 15 residues. This CDR3 reads CASSSLGQVSYEQYF. The CDR3 region has the DNA TGTGCCAGCAGCTCTCTAGGGCAGGTTTCCTACGAGCAGTACTTC.

The chain couples TRBV5-1 to TRBJ2-7; no definite D call. Germline V gives CDR1 SGHRS, CDR2 YFSETQ. There are 15 residues in the CDR3. The V gene lost 0 bases and the J gene lost 2 bases, with 12 bases spanning the gap. The CDR3 sequence: CASSLEADGPYEQYF. The CDR3 bases are TGCGCCAGCAGCTTGGAGGCTGACGGACCCTACGAGCAGTACTTC. Complete variable domain (other parts from reference TRBV5-1 and TRBJ2-7): KAGVTQTPRYLIKTRGQQVTLSCSPISGHRSVSWYQQTPGQGLQFLFEYFSETQRNKGNFPGRFSGRQFSNSRSEMNVSTLELGDSALYLCASSLEADGPYEQYFGPGTRLTVT.

This chain links TRBV5-4 with TRBJ1-4; TRBD1 might be the D (5 bases). The germline V and J ends were trimmed by 4 bases and 4 bases, with 8 bases remaining between them. CDR1 and CDR2 from the germline V gene are SGHNT and YYREEE (reference sequence). The CDR3 runs 13 residues. The CDR3 here is CASSLGLNEKLFF. The CDR3 DNA is TGTGCCAGCAGCCTGGGACTTAATGAAAAACTGTTTTTT.

V usage is TRBV25-1 and J usage is TRBJ2-7, with TRBD1 as a possible D gene (6 bases). The V end lost 3 bases, the J end lost 3 bases, and 9 bases lay between the germline ends. Germline V gene lookup returns CDR1 MGHDK and CDR2 SYGVNS. This CDR3 has 13 amino acids. This CDR3 is CASSEYRDYEQYF. The CDR3 region has the DNA TGTGCCAGCAGTGAGTACAGGGACTACGAGCAGTACTTC.

V and J are TRBV2 and TRBJ1-2; D remains unclear. Germline-derived CDR1 and CDR2 are SNHLY and FYNNEI. V was clipped by 2 bases and J by 7 bases, with 11 bases between them. The CDR3 is 13 amino acids. This CDR3 is CASSESGRAGYTF. The CDR3 nucleotides read TGTGCCAGCAGTGAAAGCGGACGGGCTGGCTACACCTTC.

CDR3 amino acids: CASSLGLFEQFF. The CDR3 coding sequence is TGCGCCAGCAGCTTGGGACTATTTGAGCAGTTCTTC. V and J are TRBV5-1 and TRBJ2-1; weak D call: TRBD2 (5 bases). Trimming stripped 0 bases from V and 9 bases from J, with 7 bases between. CDR1 and CDR2 from the germline V gene are SGHRS and YFSETQ. The CDR3 has 12 residues.

This clone showed up just a few times. This rearrangement joins TRBV5-1 to TRBJ2-7, with D perhaps TRBD1 (6 bases). Trimming pared 7 bases from V and 0 bases from J, leaving 8 bases between. Germline CDR1 SGHRS, CDR2 YFSETQ. The CDR3 has 12 residues. The CDR3 DNA reads TGCGCCAGCGGACAGAGCTCCTACGAGCAGTACTTC. Amino acid sequence: CASGQSSYEQYF. Using reference TRBV5-1 and TRBJ2-7 for the parts outside the CDR3, the full variable domain is KAGVTQTPRYLIKTRGQQVTLSCSPISGHRSVSWYQQTPGQGLQFLFEYFSETQRNKGNFPGRFSGRQFSNSRSEMNVSTLELGDSALYLCASGQSSYEQYFGPGTRLTVT.

A few counts support this clone. The chain recombines TRBV4-2 with TRBJ2-5, with TRBD2 matching 8 bases. J gave up 1 base and V 8 bases, and 12 bases lay outside the gene matches. The CDR3 totals 16 residues. Germline CDR1 and CDR2: LGHNA and YNFKEQ. CDR3 residues: CASAQTPTSVQETQYF. For the CDR3, the DNA is TGTGCCAGCGCTCAAACGCCGACTAGCGTCCAAGAGACCCAGTACTTC.

CDR3 loop: CASSFAARADTQYF. CDR3 in DNA: TGTGCCAGCAGCTTTGCGGCACGCGCAGATACGCAGTATTTT. The rearrangement joins TRBV11-2 to TRBJ2-3; D not resolved. Germline values: CDR1 SGHAT, CDR2 FQNNGV. CDR3 length: 14 residues. Trimming left V 3 bases short and J 4 bases short, with 11 bases between.

This chain connects TRBV6-6 to TRBJ1-1; D unclear. Per the germline V gene, CDR1 is MNHNY and CDR2 is SVGAGI (reference sequence). CDR3 length equals 13 residues. V shed 7 bases and J shed 0 bases, with 9 bases lying between them. This CDR3 reads CASNGGMNTEAFF. CDR3 DNA sequence: TGTGCCAGCAATGGAGGTATGAACACTGAAGCTTTCTTT.

This clone was counted a few times. The J gene is TRBJ1-4, the V gene TRBV23-1, with D maybe TRBD1 (5 bases). TRBV23-1 has ORF status, its function being uncertain. There are 15 residues in the CDR3. The V end lost 8 bases, the J end lost 8 bases, and 21 bases lay between the germline ends. The CDR3 loop is CASSPPRDRSEKLFF. The CDR3 bases are TGCGCCAGCTCCCCCCCCCGGGACCGAAGCGAAAAACTGTTTTTT.

The count of this clone is one. The genes are TRBV28 and TRBJ1-5; 7 bases fit TRBD1. The ends lost 6 bases at V and 0 bases at J; junction bases unmatched: 5. This CDR3 has 15 residues. The germline gives CDR1 MDHEN, CDR2 SYDVKM. In nucleotides, the CDR3 is TGTGCCAGCAGAGAACAGGGGTATAGCAATCAGCCCCAGCATTTT. Its translation: CASREQGYSNQPQHF.

The J gene is TRBJ2-7, the V gene TRBV27; TRBD1 matches at 9 bases. This CDR3 is 17 amino acids long. Germline V gives CDR1 MNHEY, CDR2 SMNVEV (reference sequence). Trimming cost V 7 bases and J 4 bases; bases outside gene matches: 17. The DNA of the CDR3 is TGTGCCAGCATCCCAATACGTGGGACAGGGTCTCGATACGAGCAGTACTTC. Translated: CASIPIRGTGSRYEQYF.

The chain couples TRBV5-1 to TRBJ2-4, with a tentative D call TRBD1 (5 bases). This CDR3 has 14 amino acids. V dropped 0 bases and J dropped 8 bases, with 12 bases sitting between them. Germline CDR1 SGHRS, CDR2 YFSETQ. The CDR3 reads CASSLEGRVDIQYF. The CDR3 DNA reads TGCGCCAGCAGCTTGGAGGGCAGGGTGGACATTCAGTACTTC.

This sequence joins TRBV7-8 and TRBJ2-5; TRBD2 matches 11 bases. Germline CDR1 is SGHVS and CDR2 is FQNEAQ. The CDR3 consists of 18 residues. The ends lost 5 bases at V and 7 bases at J; junction bases unmatched: 18. Written as DNA, the CDR3 is TGTGCCAGCAGCCCACCCCTTCGGCTAGCGGGAGGAGGGGGGACCCAGTACTTC. It is translated as CASSPPLRLAGGGGTQYF.

This clone was seen a handful of times. The rearrangement links TRBV19 to TRBJ1-5, with D possibly matching TRBD1 (5 bases). V dropped 3 bases and J dropped 7 bases, with 13 bases sitting between them. Germline loops: CDR1 LNHDA, CDR2 SQIVND (reference sequence). The CDR3 totals 14 residues. The CDR3 coding sequence is TGTGCCAGTAGTATGGGGCTCTTGGGACAGCCCCAGCATTTT. Translation: CASSMGLLGQPQHF.

The chain recombines TRBV7-9 with TRBJ2-1; 11 bases are a match to TRBD2. The V gene end was trimmed by 3 bases and the J gene end by 10 bases; junction bases not matched to a gene: 8. Germline V gene sequence: CDR1 SEHNR, CDR2 FQNEAQ (reference sequence). The CDR3 length is 15 residues. CDR3 sequence (DNA): TGTGCCAGCAGCTTGTCTAGCGGGGGGCCCTGGGAGCAGTTCTTC. It codes for CASSLSSGGPWEQFF.

This sequence joins TRBV7-2 and TRBJ1-4, with 9 bases that match TRBD1. Germline V CDR1 and CDR2: SGHTA, FQGNSA. V dropped 5 bases and J dropped 8; count of bases not matched to a gene: 9. This CDR3 region has 15 residues. This chain's CDR3 is CASSRRGQGGEKLFF. CDR3 nucleotide sequence: TGTGCCAGCAGCCGCCGGGGACAGGGTGGAGAAAAACTGTTTTTT.

The J gene is TRBJ1-1, the V gene TRBV15; the D gene is possibly TRBD1 (6 bases). Germline V gives CDR1 LNHNV, CDR2 YYDKDF (reference sequence). This CDR3 spans 13 amino acids. V shed 3 bases and J shed 1 base, with 6 bases lying between them. The CDR3 here is CATSRGANTEAFF. CDR3 sequence (DNA): TGTGCCACCAGCAGGGGGGCGAACACTGAAGCTTTCTTT.

V gene TRBV11-2 combines with J gene TRBJ2-5; 10 bases align to TRBD2. The germline V gene has CDR1 SGHAT and CDR2 FQNNGV. J lost 4 bases, V lost 5 bases, and 10 bases had no gene match. This CDR3 comprises 16 residues. In nucleotides, the CDR3 is TGTGCCAGCAGCCTTCGTCCTAGCGGGAGCGGAGAGACCCAGTACTTC. It yields the protein CASSLRPSGSGETQYF. Based on the CDR3 plus reference TRBV11-2 and TRBJ2-5, the full variable domain is EAGVAQSPRYKIIEKRQSVAFWCNPISGHATLYWYQQILGQGPKLLIQFQNNGVVDDSQLPKDRFSAERLKGVDSTLKIQPAKLEDSAVYLCASSLRPSGSGETQYFGPGTRLLVL.